There are a few counts of the clone carrying this T cell receptor (beta chain). The antigen is unknown. For each subset, genomic DNA was distributed in equal portions over several immunoSEQ plates. Only in-frame clones appear in the TCRdb table, and some are missing; sequencing was by immunoSEQ multiplex PCR. The table records 850,000 to 1,200,000 clones, about 80% of them present only once. The record originates from a study of shared clonotypes between healthy human individuals. Study-wide results and limits: Generally, naive subsets came out with larger estimated richness than memory subsets.

The CDR3 runs to 11 residues. The V and J ends lost 5 bases and 12 bases respectively, with 14 bases between them. Per germline, CDR1 MDHEN and CDR2 SYDVKM. The sample taken for sequencing was memory CD4+ T cells sorted from blood. Subset here: CD45RA-negative fraction. The clonotype was recovered from a man younger than 35 in good health. The chain recombines TRBV28 with TRBJ2-7; unclear D gene. The CDR3 DNA is TGTGCCAGCAGTCAATCGTCTTTGCGGTACTTC. Protein: CASSQSSLRYF.